This T cell receptor (beta chain) was observed in a study of blood T cell repertoires in COVID-19. Germline CDR1 and CDR2: MNHEY and SVGAGI. The CDR3 has 13 residues. Trimming took 4 bases from V and 5 from J, leaving 8 bases between them. The assay was immunoSEQ multiplex PCR, and TCRdb's table has in-frame clones only and misses some. This table holds tens of thousands of clones, about 76% found once. This chain joins TRBV6-5 and TRBJ1-4; no reliable D call. This receptor was obtained from a man older than 75 with acute or convalescent COVID-19. Sequenced: peripheral blood. The chain's CDR3 is CASSSTRNEKLFF. In nucleotides, the CDR3 is TGTGCCAGCAGTTCCACTAGAAATGAAAAACTGTTTTTT.